The rows below give T cell receptor beta chains drawn from one sample of a study of T-cell reconstitution after alpha-beta-depleted transplantation in children. Each CDR3 protein gets one entry after TCRdb re-called the PCR reads with MiXCR. The sample holds hundreds of thousands of distinct CDR3 sequences, approximately 14% seen once. This specimen consisted of PBMCs, obtained before TCRalphabeta/CD19-depleted stem cell transplant. The receptor source for this set is a girl aged 2 to 9 with congenital amegakaryocytic thrombocytopenia, due to receive a stem cell transplant. CDR3s include the opening cysteine and the closing phenylalanine or tryptophan. The D gene is left open where the match is weak. The size field is filled for only some rows; it gives once, few, many or a size class.

j_gene: TRBJ2-2; abundance: many; d_gene: .; v_gene: TRBV19; CDR3nt: TGTGCCAGTGGTGCCTATAAGTTCGCGAACACCGGGGAGCTGTTTTTT; CDR3aa: CASGAYKFANTGELFF
j_gene: TRBJ1-1; abundance: .; d_gene: .; v_gene: TRBV2; CDR3nt: TGTGCCAGCACCGATCAAGGTATTGAAGCTTTCTTT; CDR3aa: CASTDQGIEAFF
j_gene: TRBJ2-3; abundance: .; d_gene: .; v_gene: TRBV5-1; CDR3nt: TGCGCCAGCAGTCCATCCAGCTCCTTCAAAACCCAAGAGTATACGCAGTATTTT; CDR3aa: CASSPSSSFKTQEYTQYF
j_gene: TRBJ2-7; abundance: .; d_gene: .; v_gene: TRBV7-2; CDR3nt: TGTGCCAGCAGCTTAGTAGGAGGAATAGCATACGAGCAGTACTTC; CDR3aa: CASSLVGGIAYEQYF
j_gene: TRBJ2-3; abundance: once; d_gene: TRBD2; v_gene: TRBV20-1; CDR3nt: TGCAGTGCTAACGGACTAGCGGAGGATACGCAGTATTTT; CDR3aa: CSANGLAEDTQYF
j_gene: TRBJ1-2; abundance: many; d_gene: .; v_gene: TRBV12-3/TRBV12-4; CDR3nt: TGTGCCAGCAGTTTAGCCCAGTCGATAGGCTACACCTTC; CDR3aa: CASSLAQSIGYTF
j_gene: TRBJ2-7; abundance: .; d_gene: .; v_gene: TRBV20-1; CDR3nt: TGCAGTGCTGTGCGATTCAGTGCTCCCTACGAGCAGTACTTC; CDR3aa: CSAVRFSAPYEQYF
j_gene: TRBJ2-3; abundance: .; d_gene: TRBD2; v_gene: TRBV5-1; CDR3nt: TGCGCCAGCCGAAAGGGGACTAGCGGAGTAGATACGCAGTCTTTT; CDR3aa: CASRKGTSGVDTQSF
j_gene: TRBJ1-6; abundance: many; d_gene: .; v_gene: TRBV12-3/TRBV12-4; CDR3nt: TGTGCCAGCAGTCCAGTTGGGGATTCACCCCTCCACTTT; CDR3aa: CASSPVGDSPLHF
j_gene: TRBJ2-7; abundance: .; d_gene: .; v_gene: TRBV18; CDR3nt: TGTGCCAGCTCACCAGAGGACTGGCCCTACGAGCAGTACTTC; CDR3aa: CASSPEDWPYEQYF
j_gene: TRBJ2-7; abundance: .; d_gene: .; v_gene: TRBV7-9; CDR3nt: TGTGCCAGCAGCGCGAGGGGGATCCTAACCTACGAGCAGTACTTC; CDR3aa: CASSARGILTYEQYF
j_gene: TRBJ2-7; abundance: many; d_gene: .; v_gene: TRBV12-3/TRBV12-4; CDR3nt: TGTGCCAGCAGTCGACTTACTCCCTACGAGCAGTACTTC; CDR3aa: CASSRLTPYEQYF
j_gene: TRBJ2-1; abundance: .; d_gene: .; v_gene: TRBV5-1; CDR3nt: TGCGCCAGCAAACCTGTAGCGGAACTCACCTACAATGAGCAGTTCTTC; CDR3aa: CASKPVAELTYNEQFF
j_gene: TRBJ2-1; abundance: many; d_gene: TRBD2; v_gene: TRBV6-5; CDR3nt: TGTGCCAGCAGTTACTCTAGGTGGGGCGGGGGTAGGGATGAGCAGTTCTTC; CDR3aa: CASSYSRWGGGRDEQFF
j_gene: TRBJ1-1; abundance: few; d_gene: .; v_gene: TRBV4-1; CDR3nt: TGCGCCAGCAGCCAAGCTGGGGGGAACACTGAAGCTTTCTTT; CDR3aa: CASSQAGGNTEAFF
j_gene: TRBJ2-1; abundance: .; d_gene: TRBD2; v_gene: TRBV11-3; CDR3nt: TGTGCCAGCAGCTTAGGGGGACTAGCGGGAGGGCGCAATGAGCAGTTCTTC; CDR3aa: CASSLGGLAGGRNEQFF
j_gene: TRBJ2-1; abundance: once; d_gene: .; v_gene: TRBV12-3/TRBV12-4; CDR3nt: TGTGCCAGCAGTTTAGCGCTGGCTAGCTCCTACAATGAGCAGTTCTTC; CDR3aa: CASSLALASSYNEQFF
j_gene: TRBJ2-7; abundance: many; d_gene: .; v_gene: TRBV12-3/TRBV12-4; CDR3nt: TGTGCCAGCAGTTTTCCCCGGCAGGGGTCCTCCTACGAGCAGTACTTC; CDR3aa: CASSFPRQGSSYEQYF
j_gene: TRBJ2-1; abundance: .; d_gene: .; v_gene: TRBV5-1; CDR3nt: TGCGCCAGCAGCTCCTGGGGGAGGGGGCAGCAGAATGAGCAGTTCTTC; CDR3aa: CASSSWGRGQQNEQFF
j_gene: TRBJ2-7; abundance: .; d_gene: .; v_gene: TRBV5-8; CDR3nt: TGTGCCAGCAGCTTGGAGGGTGTGGCGGGACCCTACGAGCAGTACTTC; CDR3aa: CASSLEGVAGPYEQYF
j_gene: TRBJ2-1; abundance: few; d_gene: TRBD1; v_gene: TRBV12-3/TRBV12-4; CDR3nt: TGTGCCAGCAGCCCATCCGGACAGGGGGCCGATGAGCAGTTCTTC; CDR3aa: CASSPSGQGADEQFF
j_gene: TRBJ2-7; abundance: few; d_gene: TRBD2; v_gene: TRBV7-9; CDR3nt: TGTGCCAGCAGCACACCCCTAGCGGGAGGAACTTACGAGCAGTACTTC; CDR3aa: CASSTPLAGGTYEQYF
j_gene: TRBJ2-7; abundance: few; d_gene: .; v_gene: TRBV29-1; CDR3nt: TGCAGCGTTGAAATCAGCTACGAGCAGTACTTC; CDR3aa: CSVEISYEQYF
j_gene: TRBJ2-1; abundance: many; d_gene: TRBD2; v_gene: TRBV5-1; CDR3nt: TGCGCCAGCAGCTCGGGGGGTAACTACAATGAGCAGTTCTTC; CDR3aa: CASSSGGNYNEQFF
j_gene: TRBJ2-1; abundance: many; d_gene: .; v_gene: TRBV5-1; CDR3nt: TGCGCCAGCAGCTTGTATCTCGGCCGCGACAATGAGCAGTTCTTC; CDR3aa: CASSLYLGRDNEQFF
j_gene: TRBJ1-2; abundance: few; d_gene: .; v_gene: TRBV18; CDR3nt: TGTGCCAGCTTGACAGAAGATTATGGCTACACCTTC; CDR3aa: CASLTEDYGYTF
j_gene: TRBJ1-6; abundance: many; d_gene: TRBD1; v_gene: TRBV20-1; CDR3nt: TGCAGTGCTAGTTCGGGGACAGACGCTTCACCCCTCCACTTT; CDR3aa: CSASSGTDASPLHF